Sequencing of this TCR beta chain was carried out in a study of neoadjuvant anti-PD-1 for oral cavity cancer. The time point here: after neoadjuvant nivolumab, at surgical resection. Patients were newly diagnosed with stage II-IVA oral cavity squamous cell carcinoma without prior systemic or radiation treatment. The protocol was immunoSEQ multiplex PCR, while the TCRdb copy is restricted to in-frame clones and leaves out a portion. Of about 42,000 clones listed, about 77% are singletons. The CDR3 consists of 12 residues. Germline V gene lookup returns CDR1 LNHNV and CDR2 YYDKDF (reference sequence). Trimming removed 0 bases at V and 6 bases at J, with 3 bases between.

The chain combines TRBV15 with TRBJ1-5; D gene unclear. This sequence originates from a person aged 40 to 85 with oral cavity squamous cell carcinoma. The material was PBMCs, obtained after nivolumab (anti-PD-1) treatment. CDR3 loop: CATSRDVQPQHF. The CDR3 coding sequence is TGTGCCACCAGCAGAGATGTTCAGCCCCAGCATTTT.